These T cell receptor beta chains were read from a single sample in a study of Graves' ophthalmopathy and Graves' hyperthyroidism. Each CDR3 protein gets one entry after TCRdb re-called the multiplex PCR reads with MiXCR. The sample yields approximately 480,000 distinct CDR3 sequences, around 15% seen once. Sequencing was done on a sample of blood. The origin of the receptors is a woman between 25 and 40 years old with Graves' ophthalmopathy. CDR3s include the opening cysteine and the closing phenylalanine or tryptophan. D genes are given only for firm matches. Some rows have no size entry. The others give once, few or many, or a class for an expanded clone.

CDR3 DNA: TGTGCCAGCCGGGGCGACTCCTGGGATGGCTGCACCTTC
CDR3 protein: CASRGDSWDGCTF
J gene: TRBJ1-2
D gene: .
V gene: TRBV6-1
clone size: many

CDR3 DNA: TGTGCCAGCAGCCCGGGGGGCAAGAACGCTGAAGCTTTCTTT
CDR3 protein: CASSPGGKNAEAFF
J gene: TRBJ1-1
D gene: .
V gene: TRBV7-9
clone size: many

CDR3 DNA: TGTGCCAGCAGCTCGGACAGAACGAACACCGGGGAGCTGTTTTTT
CDR3 protein: CASSSDRTNTGELFF
J gene: TRBJ2-2
D gene: .
V gene: TRBV11-2
clone size: few

CDR3 DNA: TGCGCCAGCAGCCAAGACACCTCACGGTCGGCACCGCGGGGCAATCAGCCCCAGCATTTT
CDR3 protein: CASSQDTSRSAPRGNQPQHF
J gene: TRBJ1-5
D gene: .
V gene: TRBV4-1
clone size: .

CDR3 DNA: TGTGCCAGCAGTTCCCCCCCCGGAAACCAAGAGACCCAGTACTTC
CDR3 protein: CASSSPPGNQETQYF
J gene: TRBJ2-5
D gene: .
V gene: TRBV28
clone size: many

CDR3 DNA: TGTGCCAGCACCCTGATCGGCGGGGGCTTTGGCTACACCTTC
CDR3 protein: CASTLIGGGFGYTF
J gene: TRBJ1-2
D gene: .
V gene: TRBV6-1
clone size: many

CDR3 DNA: TGTGCCAGCAGCCAAGAAGAAGGGAAGGGCACTGAAGCTTTCTTT
CDR3 protein: CASSQEEGKGTEAFF
J gene: TRBJ1-1
D gene: .
V gene: TRBV4-2
clone size: many

CDR3 DNA: TGTGCCAGCAGTTTAACGCAGGGGGGGTACCAAGAGACCCAGCATTTT
CDR3 protein: CASSLTQGGYQETQHF
J gene: TRBJ1-5
D gene: TRBD1
V gene: TRBV12-3/TRBV12-4
clone size: .

CDR3 DNA: TGTGCCAGCAGCCCCAGGGCGTACGGCATGAACACTGAAGCTTTCTTT
CDR3 protein: CASSPRAYGMNTEAFF
J gene: TRBJ1-1
D gene: .
V gene: TRBV11-2
clone size: once

CDR3 DNA: TGTGCCAGCAGTGTTAGTGGACGAACCAGTGCCCGGGCGGCTTTCTTT
CDR3 protein: CASSVSGRTSARAAFF
J gene: TRBJ1-1
D gene: .
V gene: TRBV6-1
clone size: many

CDR3 DNA: TGTGCCAGCAGCCCTGGACAGGCGTCTGGAAACACCATATATTTT
CDR3 protein: CASSPGQASGNTIYF
J gene: TRBJ1-3
D gene: TRBD1
V gene: TRBV7-8
clone size: many